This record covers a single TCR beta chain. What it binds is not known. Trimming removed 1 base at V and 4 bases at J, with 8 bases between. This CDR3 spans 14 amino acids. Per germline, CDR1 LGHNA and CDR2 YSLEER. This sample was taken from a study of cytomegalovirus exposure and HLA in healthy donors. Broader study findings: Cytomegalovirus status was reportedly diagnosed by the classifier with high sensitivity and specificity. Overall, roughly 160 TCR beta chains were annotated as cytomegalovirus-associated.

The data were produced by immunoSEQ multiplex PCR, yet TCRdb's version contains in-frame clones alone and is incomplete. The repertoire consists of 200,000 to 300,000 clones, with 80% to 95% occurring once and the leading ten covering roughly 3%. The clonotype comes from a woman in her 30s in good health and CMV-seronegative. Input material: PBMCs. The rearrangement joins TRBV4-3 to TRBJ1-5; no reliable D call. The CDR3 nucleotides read TGCGCCAGCAGCCAAGTCAAAGGGAATCAGCCCCAGCATTTT. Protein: CASSQVKGNQPQHF.